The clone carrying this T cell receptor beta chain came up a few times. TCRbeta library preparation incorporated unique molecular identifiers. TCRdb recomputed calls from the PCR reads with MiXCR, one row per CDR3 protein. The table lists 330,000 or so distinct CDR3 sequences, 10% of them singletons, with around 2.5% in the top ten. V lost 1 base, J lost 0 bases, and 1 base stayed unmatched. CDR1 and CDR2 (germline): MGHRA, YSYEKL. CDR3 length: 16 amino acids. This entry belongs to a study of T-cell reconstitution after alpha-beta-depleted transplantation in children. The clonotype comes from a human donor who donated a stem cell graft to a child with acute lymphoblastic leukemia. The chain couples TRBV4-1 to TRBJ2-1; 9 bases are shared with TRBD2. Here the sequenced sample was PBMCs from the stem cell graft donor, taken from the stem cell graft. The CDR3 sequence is CASSQVSGSSYNEQFF. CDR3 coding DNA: TGCGCCAGCAGCCAAGTTAGCGGGAGCTCCTACAATGAGCAGTTCTTC.